The entry below describes one TCR beta chain. Its antigen is as yet unknown. The sample is drawn from a study of cytomegalovirus exposure and HLA in healthy donors. This CDR3 has 16 residues. Per the germline V gene, CDR1 is SGHAT and CDR2 is FQNNGV. J was trimmed by 8 bases and V by 2 bases; bases with no gene match: 11. From the approximately 120-subject validation cohort, which was separate from the approximately 670-subject first cohort, the donors were drawn. General study points: Despite most TCR sequences being rare, some public TCRs occurred in many donors. In vitro experiments confirmed that three CMV-associated chains were specific for CMV antigens.

Sequencing used immunoSEQ multiplex PCR; TCRdb keeps in-frame clones, though not all of them. The top ten hold 4.5% of the sample, which has over 60,000 clones, nearly 96% seen once. This sequence was found in a young woman in good health and CMV-seropositive. The chain has TRBV11-2 and TRBJ2-1; TRBD2 matches 8 bases. The sample consisted of PBMCs. The CDR3 protein is CASSLSRSGSLYEQFF. The CDR3 bases are TGTGCCAGCAGCTTAAGCCGCAGCGGGAGTTTATATGAGCAGTTCTTC.